This T cell receptor (beta chain) came from a study of blood T cell repertoires in COVID-19. Study-level background: Samples of COVID-19 (acute and convalescent) were obtained from the United States, Italy and Spain. Sources were T cells, B-cell-depleted T cells, or PBMCs; the material itself was cDNA or gDNA.

Authors' data handling: The assay estimated nucleated cells by amplifying reference gene primers. The repertoire was sequenced with immunoSEQ multiplex PCR; TCRdb's copy has only in-frame clones and lacks some. Clonal size and the V and J genes are those of that table, whereas D and trimming came from the DNA. The data contain 90,000 to 140,000 clones, about four fifths of them singletons. The sequenced sample consisted of peripheral blood. The clonotype originates from a woman between 65 and 79 years old with acute or convalescent COVID-19.

CDR3 DNA sequence: TGTGCCAGCACCTACTACCCTACAGGGGGCCATGGCTACACCTTC. Encoded protein: CASTYYPTGGHGYTF. The rearrangement joins TRBV6-6 to TRBJ1-2; the match to TRBD1 covers 9 bases. The CDR3 has 15 amino acids. The ends lost 7 bases at V and 6 bases at J; junction bases unmatched: 12. CDR1 is MNHNY, CDR2 SVGAGI, per germline (reference sequence).